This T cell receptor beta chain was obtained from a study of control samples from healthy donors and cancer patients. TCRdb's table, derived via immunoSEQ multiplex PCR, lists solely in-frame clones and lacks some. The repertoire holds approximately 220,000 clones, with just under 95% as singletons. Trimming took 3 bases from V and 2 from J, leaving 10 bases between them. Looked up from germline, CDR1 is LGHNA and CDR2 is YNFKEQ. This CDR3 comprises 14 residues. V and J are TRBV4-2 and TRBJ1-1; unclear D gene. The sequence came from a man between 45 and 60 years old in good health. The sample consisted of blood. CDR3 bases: TGTGCCAGCAGCCACGTCGAATTAAACACTGAAGCTTTCTTT. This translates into CASSHVELNTEAFF.